Sequencing of this TCR beta chain was carried out in a study of glioma-infiltrating T cells. The iRepertoire nested amplicon-rescue multiplex PCR amplified TCR alpha and beta CDR3s from RNA. Via MiXCR, TCRdb re-called the multiplex PCR reads, giving one row per CDR3 protein. Of 150,000 to 200,000 distinct CDR3 sequences listed, around 40% were seen once; the top ten hold 5.2%. Sequenced: glioma tissue, nonneoplastic brain tissue, or PBMCs (not recorded which). The TCR was taken from a human donor with low-grade glioma or glioblastoma, undergoing nonglioma brain surgery, or in good health (not recorded which).

The CDR3 coding sequence is TGTGCCAGCAGCTCGGACGGGAAGTATAGCAATCAGCCCCAGCATTTT. Residues: CASSSDGKYSNQPQHF. The chain combines TRBV2 with TRBJ1-5; D unresolved. Trimming shortened V by 6 bases and J by 0 bases, and 15 bases separated the two germline ends. The CDR3 is 16 residues long. The germline V gene encodes CDR1 SNHLY and CDR2 FYNNEI.